Reported below is one TCR beta chain. Per the original data handling: How many nucleated cells were present was estimated from reference gene primer amplification. The assay was immunoSEQ multiplex PCR, and TCRdb's table has in-frame clones only and misses some. V and J calls plus clone size are reproduced from that table; the DNA served to infer D and trimming. Among under 200,000 clones listed, over 90% were seen once. This entry belongs to a study of blood T cell repertoires in COVID-19. Study at large: The samples span acute and convalescent COVID-19 from the United States, Italy and Spain. T cells, B-cell-depleted T cells, or PBMCs provided the cDNA or gDNA that served as material.

The CDR3 spans 19 residues. The V segment lost 1 base and the J segment 8 bases; nucleotides outside the gene matches: 18. CDR1 and CDR2 from the germline V gene are SEHNR and FQNEAQ (reference sequence). The chain uses TRBV7-9 and TRBJ2-1; 9 bases are a match to TRBD2. This sequence was found in a man aged 45-60 years with acute or convalescent COVID-19. Source material: peripheral blood. DNA for the CDR3: TGTGCCAGCAGCTTAGTTACGCGGGAGGGCCAGATTTTAGTCGATGAGCAGTTCTTC. Translated: CASSLVTREGQILVDEQFF.